This TCR beta chain was sequenced during a study of OX40 agonist ivuxolimab in advanced cancers. Study in general: With a range of about 23 to 85, age averaged approximately 60 years, and 65% to 90% were male.

In germline, CDR1 is MDHEN, CDR2 SYDVKM. The length of the CDR3 is 11 residues. Deletions cut 5 bases from V and 5 bases from J, with 6 bases between. Only in-frame clones appear in the TCRdb table, and some are missing; sequencing was by immunoSEQ multiplex PCR. This table has about 48,000 clones, about nine tenths appearing once. The gene calls are TRBV28 and TRBJ2-5; D remains ambiguous. Sample: CD4+ or CD8+ T cells sorted from blood, taken in a trial of the OX40 agonist ivuxolimab. The receptor was derived from an adult with an advanced solid tumor such as melanoma, head and neck, liver or kidney cancer. This CDR3 is CASSTMETQYF. The CDR3 DNA follows: TGTGCCAGCAGTACAATGGAGACCCAGTACTTC. Complete variable domain (other parts from reference TRBV28 and TRBJ2-5): DVKVTQSSRYLVKRTGEKVFLECVQDMDHENMFWYRQDPGLGLRLIYFSYDVKMKEKGDIPEGYSVSREKKERFSLILESASTNQTSMYLCASSTMETQYFGPGTRLLVL.